The 24 T cell receptor beta chains given below trace back to one sample, sequenced in a study of blood T cell repertoires in COVID-19. Repertoires were generated with immunoSEQ multiplex PCR, while TCRdb's copy carries only in-frame clones and drops some. The table has 150,000 to 200,000 clones, about 85% seen once; the top ten hold roughly 8.1%. Sequencing used peripheral blood. The source is a woman of 80 years or more with COVID-19, enrolled during active disease.

The genes are TRBV28 and TRBJ2-3; 10 bases map to TRBD2. The junction had 6 bases not matched to a gene; V was cut back by 4 bases and J by 5 bases. Germline V CDR1 and CDR2: MDHEN, SYDVKM. This CDR3 contains 15 residues. CDR3 nucleotide sequence: TGTGCCAGCAGTTGGCTAGCGGGAGCTGGAGATACGCAGTATTTT. Amino acid sequence: CASSWLAGAGDTQYF.

V gene TRBV11-3 combines with J gene TRBJ1-5, with 7 bases identical to TRBD1. The CDR3 loop spans 17 amino acids. Trimming removed 0 bases from V and 0 bases from J; junction bases left unmatched: 5. Germline loops: CDR1 SGHNT, CDR2 YENEEA. CDR3 in amino acids: CASSLDRAGGSNQPQHF. The CDR3, as DNA: TGTGCCAGCAGCTTAGATCGGGCAGGGGGTAGCAATCAGCCCCAGCATTTT. Together with reference TRBV11-3 and TRBJ1-5, the CDR3 gives the full variable domain: EAGVVQSPRYKIIEKKQPVAFWCNPISGHNTLYWYLQNLGQGPELLIRYENEEAVDDSQLPKDRFSAERLKGVDSTLKIQPAELGDSAVYLCASSLDRAGGSNQPQHFGDGTRLSIL.

V is TRBV2 and J is TRBJ1-1; D possibly corresponds to TRBD1 (5 bases). The length of the CDR3 is 14 residues. Between the trimmed V and J ends, which lost 10 bases and 0 bases, there was a span of 15 bases. Germline lookup yields CDR1 SNHLY and CDR2 FYNNEI. The CDR3 DNA sequence: TGTGCCATCCAAAAGGCAGGGATGAACACTGAAGCTTTCTTT. This encodes CAIQKAGMNTEAFF.

V and J are TRBV29-1 and TRBJ2-1, with TRBD2 matching 9 bases. CDR1 and CDR2 from the germline V gene are SQVTM and ANQGSEA. V dropped 3 bases and J dropped 6; count of bases not matched to a gene: 15. The CDR3 runs to 17 residues. The CDR3 sequence: CSVEGLAGGRDFNEQFF. The CDR3 DNA reads as TGCAGCGTTGAGGGTCTTGCGGGGGGGAGGGATTTCAATGAGCAGTTCTTC.

This rearrangement joins TRBV10-3 to TRBJ2-3, with 7 bases fitting TRBD1. The germline CDR1 and CDR2 sequences are ENHRY and SYGVKD. V gave up 11 bases and J gave up 2 bases; unmatched junction bases: 10. This CDR3 is 14 amino acids long. The CDR3 bases are TGTGCCTACAAACCGGGGACAGACACAGATACGCAGTATTTT. Protein sequence: CAYKPGTDTDTQYF.

The chain joins TRBV4-1 to TRBJ1-2; 7 bases fit TRBD1. From germline, CDR1 is MGHRA and CDR2 YSYEKL. With 4 bases clipped from V and 3 bases from J, the junction kept 8 bases outside the gene matches. The CDR3 extends over 15 amino acids. The CDR3, as DNA: TGCGCCAGCAGCCCCCGGCCCCAGGGGGACTATGGCTACACCTTC. It encodes CASSPRPQGDYGYTF.

The chain carries TRBV2 and TRBJ2-7; no clear D gene. Germline V lookup: CDR1 SNHLY, CDR2 FYNNEI. The CDR3 has 11 residues. Trimming pared 2 bases from V and 6 bases from J, leaving 5 bases between. The CDR3 DNA follows: TGTGCCAGCAGTGAACAGGCCGAGCAGTACTTC. Translated: CASSEQAEQYF.

The gene calls are TRBV6-5 and TRBJ1-2, with 11 bases aligning to TRBD1. V was clipped by 6 bases and J by 8 bases; unmatched bases: 8. Germline CDR1 reads MNHEY; CDR2 reads SVGAGI. This CDR3 comprises 14 residues. CDR3 protein: CASSNPGQGGGYTF. CDR3 sequence (DNA): TGTGCCAGCAGCAACCCGGGACAGGGGGGAGGCTACACCTTC.

The rearrangement links TRBV6-1 to TRBJ1-1; possibly TRBD1 for D (5 bases). V lost 2 bases to trimming and J lost 6 bases, with 16 bases between them. The CDR3 sequence is 15 residues long. Germline loops: CDR1 MNHNS, CDR2 SASEGT. CDR3: CASSERLLGGAEAFF. CDR3 sequence (DNA): TGTGCCAGCAGTGAAAGGCTTCTGGGGGGGGCTGAAGCTTTCTTT.

The chain links TRBV28 to TRBJ1-1, with no clear D. The CDR3 has 12 amino acids. Trimming pared 5 bases from V and 7 bases from J, leaving 11 bases between. CDR1 is MDHEN and CDR2 is SYDVKM in the germline V gene. As DNA, the CDR3 is TGTGCCAGCAGTCTCGGGGTTTTTGAAGCTTTCTTT. This translates into CASSLGVFEAFF.

The gene calls are TRBV7-2 and TRBJ2-3, with TRBD2 matching 9 bases. With V trimmed by 5 bases and J by 15 bases, 9 bases remained unmatched. This CDR3 has 12 residues. Per germline, CDR1 SGHTA and CDR2 FQGNSA. Here the CDR3 reads CASSTYGTSFYF. CDR3 nucleotide sequence: TGTGCCAGCAGCACCTACGGGACTAGCTTTTATTTT.

The chain carries TRBV3-1 (or the pseudogene TRBV3-2) and TRBJ1-5; D remains ambiguous. Germline loops: CDR1 LGHDT, CDR2 YNNKEL (reference sequence). Trimming pared 4 bases from V and 0 bases from J, leaving 16 bases between. There are 17 residues in the CDR3. CDR3 bases: TGTGCCAGCAGCCCCCGGGCCCTAGCGTATAGCAATCAGCCCCAGCATTTT. Its protein is CASSPRALAYSNQPQHF.

The chain is built from TRBV3-1 (or the pseudogene TRBV3-2) and TRBJ1-6, with D perhaps TRBD1 (6 bases). V lost 5 bases and J 4 bases, leaving 12 bases between the germline ends. Looked up from germline, CDR1 is LGHDT and CDR2 is YNNKEL (reference sequence). This CDR3 comprises 15 residues. CDR3 DNA: TGTGCCAGCAGCACCGTGACAGGTTATAATTCACCCCTCCACTTT. Translation gives CASSTVTGYNSPLHF.

The table lists this clone with a few counts. The CDR3 loop reads CASSLLHRATNEKLFF. The CDR3 DNA is TGTGCCAGCAGCCTTTTGCACAGGGCAACTAATGAAAAACTGTTTTTT. This chain connects TRBV4-2 to TRBJ1-4; D perhaps matches TRBD1 (6 bases). The CDR3 contains 16 residues. The germline V gene encodes CDR1 LGHNA and CDR2 YNFKEQ. Trimming pared 4 bases from V and 0 bases from J, leaving 12 bases between.

This clone has more than one count but fewer than ten. This chain joins TRBV10-1 and TRBJ1-3; weak D call: TRBD1 (5 bases). V was shortened by 8 bases and J by 1 base, with 9 bases between the two germline ends. Germline loops: CDR1 WNHNN, CDR2 SYGVQD (reference sequence). The CDR3 contains 13 residues. CDR3 amino acids: CASSGGSGNTIYF. The CDR3, as DNA: TGCGCCAGCTCCGGGGGGTCTGGAAACACCATATATTTT.

CDR3 sequence (DNA): TGTGCCAGCAGCCCCCGGACTAGCGGGAGTCCGCAGTTCTTC. It codes for CASSPRTSGSPQFF. V usage is TRBV4-2 and J usage is TRBJ2-1, with TRBD2 identical over 13 bases. J was trimmed by 12 bases and V by 4 bases; bases with no gene match: 6. CDR1 and CDR2 from the germline V gene are LGHNA and YNFKEQ. This CDR3 is 14 amino acids long.

The chain carries TRBV19 and TRBJ2-6; the D gene is possibly TRBD1 (5 bases). This CDR3 spans 12 amino acids. Per the germline V gene, CDR1 is LNHDA and CDR2 is SQIVND (reference sequence). V was cut by 10 bases and J by 1 base, with 5 bases left in between. CDR3 sequence (DNA): TGTGCCACAGGGTCTGGGGCCAACGTCCTGACTTTC. Residues: CATGSGANVLTF.

The J gene is TRBJ2-1, the V gene TRBV11-1; 8 nucleotides match TRBD1. With V trimmed by 5 bases and J by 9 bases, 15 bases remained unmatched. The CDR3 spans 16 residues. From germline, CDR1 is SGHAT and CDR2 FQDESV (reference sequence). CDR3 DNA sequence: TGTGCCAGCAGCACAGCCGGCAGGGGGCATGGTGTTGAGCAGTTCTTC. This translates into CASSTAGRGHGVEQFF.

V and J are TRBV5-1 and TRBJ2-7; 7 positions match TRBD1. V was pared by 0 bases and J by 0 bases, with 0 bases of the junction left unmatched. CDR1 and CDR2 (germline): SGHRS, YFSETQ. CDR3 size: 14 residues. CDR3 in amino acids: CASSLGQGSYEQYF. Here the CDR3 DNA reads TGCGCCAGCAGCTTGGGACAGGGCTCCTACGAGCAGTACTTC.

The chain has TRBV6-5 and TRBJ2-7, with TRBD1 as a possible D gene (5 bases). Germline V gene sequence: CDR1 MNHEY, CDR2 SVGAGI. V was cut by 7 bases and J by 3 bases, with 16 bases left in between. This CDR3 comprises 14 residues. The CDR3 here is CASTRTLKNYEQYF. The CDR3 DNA reads as TGTGCCAGCACAAGGACACTCAAGAACTACGAGCAGTACTTC.

The chain is built from TRBV5-1 and TRBJ1-6; possibly TRBD1 for D (5 bases). This CDR3 region has 14 residues. The ends were cut back, 0 bases at V and 8 bases at J, with 9 bases in the middle. CDR1 and CDR2 from the germline V gene are SGHRS and YFSETQ. The CDR3 region is CASSLDLGDSPLHF. The CDR3 nucleotides are TGCGCCAGCAGCTTGGACCTAGGGGATTCACCCCTCCACTTT.

The rearrangement uses TRBV7-9 and TRBJ2-1; unclear D gene. This CDR3 comprises 13 residues. The V gene's germline CDR1 is SEHNR and CDR2 FQNEAQ (reference sequence). Deletions cut 2 bases from V and 8 bases from J, with 10 bases between. CDR3 region: CASSLFEAHEQFF. The CDR3 nucleotides are TGTGCCAGCAGCTTATTCGAAGCCCATGAGCAGTTCTTC.

The rearrangement links TRBV11-2 to TRBJ2-3; TRBD2 matches at 8 bases. With V trimmed by 5 bases and J by 5 bases, 6 bases remained unmatched. The length of the CDR3 is 14 residues. From germline, CDR1 is SGHAT and CDR2 FQNNGV. CDR3 sequence: CASSDSGSQDTQYF. CDR3 nucleotides: TGTGCCAGCAGCGACAGCGGGAGTCAAGATACGCAGTATTTT. Using reference TRBV11-2 and TRBJ2-3 for the parts outside the CDR3, the full variable domain is EAGVAQSPRYKIIEKRQSVAFWCNPISGHATLYWYQQILGQGPKLLIQFQNNGVVDDSQLPKDRFSAERLKGVDSTLKIQPAKLEDSAVYLCASSDSGSQDTQYFGPGTRLTVL.

This clone was found a few times. The chain has TRBV6-1 and TRBJ1-3, with D unclear. The CDR3 totals 15 residues. The ends were cut back, 0 bases at V and 0 bases at J, with 6 bases in the middle. The V gene's germline CDR1 is MNHNS and CDR2 SASEGT. The CDR3 loop is CASSEAPGSGNTIYF. The CDR3 region has the DNA TGTGCCAGCAGTGAAGCCCCGGGCTCTGGAAACACCATATATTTT.